This TCR beta chain was obtained from a study of T cell responses to AZD1222 COVID-19 vaccine. This clone was picked up one time. The CDR3 is made up of 18 amino acids. CDR1 is LGHNA, CDR2 YSLEER, per germline. The V segment lost 1 base and the J segment 7 bases; nucleotides outside the gene matches: 9. The table came from immunoSEQ multiplex PCR; TCRdb's copy has only in-frame clones and leaves some out. The sample lists roughly 120,000 clones; roughly 88% were seen once. The material sequenced was peripheral blood, taken on day 0 of AZD1222 vaccination. The chain uses TRBV4-3 and TRBJ2-3, with TRBD2 identical over 15 bases. This clonotype was sampled from an adult in good health. In nucleotides, the CDR3 is TGCGCCAGCAGCCAAGTGGCGGGACTAGCGGGGGGTCATCATACGCAGTATTTT. This codes for CASSQVAGLAGGHHTQYF.